Listed here are 17 T cell receptor beta chains from one sample, sequenced in a study of technical replicates of blood from several donors. Libraries were prepared by immunoSEQ multiplex PCR; TCRdb keeps only in-frame clonotypes and omits some of them. Found here are 76,000 or so clones, 86% of them singletons; the top ten hold 4.8%. The sample comprised PBMCs. The receptors originated from a human donor in good health. Some clones in this sample may be carry-over from other donors' samples.

The rearrangement links TRBV12-1 to TRBJ2-7; TRBD1 was called by the table and not checked on the DNA. TRBV12-1 is a recognized pseudogene. The length of the CDR3 is 17 residues. Here the CDR3 DNA reads TGTGCCAGCAGCTTAAACCAACCGGGACAGAAGCTCTACGAGCAGTACTTC. This encodes CASSLNQPGQKLYEQYF.

This clone has only one observation. The CDR3 nucleotides read TGTGCCAGCAGATTGACTAGCAGTCGTGATACGCAGTATTTT. Its translation is CASRLTSSRDTQYF. This chain joins TRBV7-2 and TRBJ2-3; TRBD2 aligns across 7 bases. The ends lost 6 bases at V and 6 bases at J; junction bases unmatched: 9. The CDR3 contains 14 residues. Germline V gives CDR1 SGHTA, CDR2 FQGNSA.

The chain has TRBV7-2 and TRBJ2-3; 7 nucleotides align to TRBD2. The V and J ends lost 7 bases and 2 bases, in that order; junction bases with no gene match: 18. The CDR3 consists of 18 residues. Germline CDR1 and CDR2: SGHTA and FQGNSA. The DNA of the CDR3 is TGTGCCAGCATCGAATTTGGCGGGGGAAGGGAAAACACAGATACGCAGTATTTT. Its translation: CASIEFGGGRENTDTQYF.

This clone appeared a single time. CDR3 sequence reads: CASSQDRTGGNTIYF. The CDR3 DNA reads as TGCGCCAGCAGCCAAGACCGGACAGGGGGAAACACCATATATTTT. This rearrangement joins TRBV4-3 to TRBJ1-3; the match to TRBD1 covers 8 bases. CDR3 length equals 15 residues. J lost 4 bases, V lost 0 bases, and 2 bases had no gene match. CDR1 LGHNA and CDR2 YSLEER come from the germline V gene.

The gene calls are TRBV12-5 and TRBJ1-6; 7 bases match TRBD1. Germline V gives CDR1 LGHNT, CDR2 FRNRAP. CDR3 length: 16 amino acids. V lost 7 bases to trimming and J lost 10 bases; unmatched junction nucleotides: 16. CDR3 loop: CASALNGGGNGSPLHF. The CDR3 DNA follows: TGTGCTAGTGCCCTAAATGGAGGGGGCAACGGGTCACCCCTCCACTTT.

V usage is TRBV6-5 and J usage is TRBJ2-6; D is uncertain. V gave up 3 bases and J gave up 0 bases, with 6 bases separating them. The CDR3 has 15 residues. Germline lookup yields CDR1 MNHEY and CDR2 SVGAGI. The CDR3 reads CASSYSGSGANVLTF. CDR3 in DNA: TGTGCCAGCAGTTATTCGGGCTCTGGGGCCAACGTCCTGACTTTC.

The chain combines TRBV7-9 with TRBJ1-3; possibly TRBD1 for D (5 bases). CDR3 length: 12 amino acids. The germline CDR1 and CDR2 sequences are SEHNR and FQNEAQ (reference sequence). V was shortened by 5 bases and J by 8 bases, with 10 bases between the two germline ends. CDR3 nucleotides: TGTGCCAGCAGCGGGACTGGGGACACCATATATTTT. This encodes CASSGTGDTIYF.

The chain joins TRBV11-3 to TRBJ2-1; maybe TRBD2 (5 bases). Germline loops: CDR1 SGHNT, CDR2 YENEEA. Between the trimmed V and J ends, which lost 1 base and 9 bases, there was a span of 16 bases. CDR3 length: 15 residues. CDR3 nucleotides: TGTGCCAGCAGCTTAGGGCTAGCCGGAGCTGGTGAGCAGTTCTTC. Protein: CASSLGLAGAGEQFF. Full variable domain (rest looked up from reference TRBV11-3 and TRBJ2-1): EAGVVQSPRYKIIEKKQPVAFWCNPISGHNTLYWYLQNLGQGPELLIRYENEEAVDDSQLPKDRFSAERLKGVDSTLKIQPAELGDSAVYLCASSLGLAGAGEQFFGPGTRLTVL.

CDR3 protein: CASSLAGGSNEKLFF. The CDR3 coding sequence is TGTGCCAGCAGCTTAGCGGGGGGGTCTAATGAAAAACTGTTTTTT. The chain has TRBV7-6 and TRBJ1-4, with D maybe TRBD1 (5 bases). V gave up 0 bases and J gave up 3 bases, with 8 bases separating them. From germline, CDR1 is SGHVS and CDR2 FNYEAQ. This CDR3 spans 15 amino acids.

The chain joins TRBV4-1 to TRBJ2-1, with TRBD2 identical over 12 bases. The CDR3 runs to 14 residues. Per the germline V gene, CDR1 is MGHRA and CDR2 is YSYEKL. V lost 1 base, J lost 11 bases, and 3 bases stayed unmatched. CDR3 region: CASSQALAGGKQFF. In nucleotides, the CDR3 is TGCGCCAGCAGCCAAGCTCTAGCGGGGGGGAAGCAGTTCTTC.

The chain has TRBV6-1 and TRBJ2-3, with 7 bases identical to TRBD2. This CDR3 has 16 amino acids. Germline-derived CDR1 and CDR2 are MNHNS and SASEGT. J gave up 3 bases and V 4 bases, and 10 bases lay outside the gene matches. The CDR3 DNA sequence: TGTGCCAGCAGTGCCGGACTAGTGGCTGGAACAGATACGCAGTATTTT. This encodes CASSAGLVAGTDTQYF.

The chain joins TRBV5-1 to TRBJ2-1; TRBD1 agrees at 8 bases. Germline CDR1 reads SGHRS; CDR2 reads YFSETQ. J gave up 2 bases and V 4 bases, and 5 bases lay outside the gene matches. The CDR3 spans 15 residues. The CDR3 DNA reads TGCGCCAGCAGCATACAGGGGGAACCCTACAATGAGCAGTTCTTC. Translation gives CASSIQGEPYNEQFF.

The CDR3 DNA sequence: TGTGCCAGCAGCTCATCGGGGGGCAGGGGGCTAAACACCATATATTTT. Protein product: CASSSSGGRGLNTIYF. The genes are TRBV11-2 and TRBJ1-3, with 8 bases matching TRBD1. The germline V gene encodes CDR1 SGHAT and CDR2 FQNNGV. Trimming removed 4 bases from V and 6 bases from J; junction bases left unmatched: 11. CDR3 length: 16 amino acids. The full variable domain, with the rest looked up from reference TRBV11-2 and TRBJ1-3, is EAGVAQSPRYKIIEKRQSVAFWCNPISGHATLYWYQQILGQGPKLLIQFQNNGVVDDSQLPKDRFSAERLKGVDSTLKIQPAKLEDSAVYLCASSSSGGRGLNTIYFGEGSWLTVV.

V and J are TRBV28 and TRBJ1-2; 8 bases agree with TRBD1. The CDR3 loop spans 14 amino acids. Germline V gene lookup returns CDR1 MDHEN and CDR2 SYDVKM. The trim removed 4 bases at V and 3 bases at J, leaving 4 bases unmatched. In DNA, the CDR3 is TGTGCCAGCAGTTCGCCAGGGGGCGACTATGGCTACACCTTC. This encodes CASSSPGGDYGYTF.

J is TRBJ2-1 and V is TRBV6-4; possibly TRBD1 for D (6 bases). The germline gives CDR1 MRHNA, CDR2 SNTAGT. Trimming took off 3 bases at V and 0 bases at J, with 6 bases between the two ends. There are 14 residues in the CDR3. Here the CDR3 reads CASSEGGSYNEQFF. CDR3 nucleotides: TGTGCCAGCAGTGAAGGGGGCTCCTACAATGAGCAGTTCTTC.

This clone was observed a few times. This chain joins TRBV15 and TRBJ1-2, with D tentatively TRBD1 (6 bases). Per germline, CDR1 LNHNV and CDR2 YYDKDF (reference sequence). The CDR3 is made up of 14 amino acids. V gave up 1 base and J gave up 4 bases, with 10 bases separating them. The CDR3 protein is CATSRGGRGYGYTF. The CDR3 DNA follows: TGTGCCACCAGCAGAGGAGGCAGGGGCTATGGCTACACCTTC.

The chain carries TRBV5-1 and TRBJ2-7; tentative D call: TRBD2 (5 bases). Germline V gene lookup returns CDR1 SGHRS and CDR2 YFSETQ. CDR3 length: 15 amino acids. The ends were cut back, 1 base at V and 0 bases at J, with 11 bases in the middle. This CDR3 is CASSLRPGSSYEQYF. The CDR3 DNA follows: TGCGCCAGCAGCTTGCGACCGGGGAGCTCCTACGAGCAGTACTTC. Complete variable domain (other parts from reference TRBV5-1 and TRBJ2-7): KAGVTQTPRYLIKTRGQQVTLSCSPISGHRSVSWYQQTPGQGLQFLFEYFSETQRNKGNFPGRFSGRQFSNSRSEMNVSTLELGDSALYLCASSLRPGSSYEQYFGPGTRLTVT.